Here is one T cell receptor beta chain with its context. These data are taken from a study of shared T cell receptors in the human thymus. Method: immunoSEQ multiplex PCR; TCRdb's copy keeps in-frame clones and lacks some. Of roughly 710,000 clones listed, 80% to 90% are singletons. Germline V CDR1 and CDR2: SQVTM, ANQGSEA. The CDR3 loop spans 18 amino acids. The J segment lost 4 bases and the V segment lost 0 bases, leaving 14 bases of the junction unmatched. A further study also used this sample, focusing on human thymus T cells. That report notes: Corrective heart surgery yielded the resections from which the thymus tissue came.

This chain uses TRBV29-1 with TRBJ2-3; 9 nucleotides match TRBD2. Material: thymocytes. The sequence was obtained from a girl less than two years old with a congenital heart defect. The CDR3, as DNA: TGCAGCGTTGAAGATCAGTTGGGACTAGCTTTTCGTCCAGATACGCAGTATTTT. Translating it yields CSVEDQLGLAFRPDTQYF.